This T cell receptor beta chain comes out of a study of OX40 agonist ivuxolimab in advanced cancers. Across the study: Partial responses were achieved by three patients, one with hepatocellular carcinoma and two with cutaneous melanoma.

CDR1 SEHNR and CDR2 FQNEAQ come from the germline V gene (reference sequence). The CDR3 contains 14 residues. V trimming: 5 bases; J trimming: 3 bases; junction bases outside the gene matches: 4. Using immunoSEQ multiplex PCR, the repertoire was profiled, and TCRdb retains in-frame clones only, with some absent. The table shows 35,000 to 55,000 clones, with around 88% occurring only once. Findings and caveats of the study: Certain nonresponding patients likewise had low normalized T-cell clonal expansion. At 0.1 to 3.0 mg/kg, CD4+ and CD8+ blood T cells expanded clonally by week 6.

Comments on this clone: The antigen is undetermined.

The chain joins TRBV7-9 to TRBJ1-1; 9 nucleotides match TRBD1. The receptor's source is an adult with an advanced solid tumor such as melanoma, head and neck, liver or kidney cancer. This specimen was CD4+ or CD8+ T cells sorted from blood, taken in a trial of the OX40 agonist ivuxolimab. CDR3 loop: CASSVRDRDTEAFF. The CDR3 nucleotides are TGTGCCAGCAGCGTCCGGGACAGGGACACTGAAGCTTTCTTT.